This entry lists 9 T cell receptor beta chains sequenced from one sample in a study of cytomegalovirus exposure and HLA in healthy donors. The primer mix had 60 Vbeta and 13 Jbeta primers. TCRdb keeps only in-frame clones here, not all; method: immunoSEQ multiplex PCR. The table shows about 160,000 clones, with about 80% occurring only once. What was sequenced was PBMCs. Receptors originate from a man aged 40-49 years in good health and CMV-seronegative.

V is TRBV6-5 and J is TRBJ2-1; D might be TRBD2 (5 bases). Trimming removed 2 bases at V and 2 bases at J, with 13 bases between. The germline gives CDR1 MNHEY, CDR2 SVGAGI. The CDR3 runs 16 residues. CDR3 sequence: CASSYGGLPAYNEQFF. In nucleotides, the CDR3 is TGTGCCAGCAGTTACGGCGGACTCCCTGCCTACAATGAGCAGTTCTTC.

V usage is TRBV4-2 and J usage is TRBJ2-7, with D tentatively TRBD1 (5 bases). V dropped 1 base and J dropped 3 bases, with 13 bases sitting between them. This CDR3 has 15 residues. In germline, CDR1 is LGHNA, CDR2 YNFKEQ. The CDR3 sequence: CASSQAGLQDYEQYF. The CDR3 nucleotides read TGTGCCAGCAGCCAAGCAGGGCTGCAGGACTACGAGCAGTACTTC.

This clone was counted a few times. The chain uses TRBV6-5 and TRBJ1-1; tentatively, D is TRBD1 (6 bases). Germline CDR1 is MNHEY and CDR2 is SVGAGI. V was shortened by 4 bases and J by 4 bases, with 16 bases between the two germline ends. CDR3 length: 15 amino acids. The CDR3 sequence is CASSSGGALGTEAFF. The DNA of the CDR3 is TGTGCCAGCAGTTCCGGGGGGGCGCTCGGCACTGAAGCTTTCTTT.

The V gene is TRBV5-1, the J gene TRBJ2-1; 8 bases agree with TRBD2. CDR3 size: 17 residues. The V segment lost 4 bases and the J segment 4 bases; nucleotides outside the gene matches: 13. CDR1 SGHRS and CDR2 YFSETQ come from the germline V gene. The CDR3 region is CASSLSWGTSRYNEQFF. The CDR3 DNA follows: TGCGCCAGCAGCCTCTCTTGGGGGACTAGTAGATACAATGAGCAGTTCTTC.

The rearrangement joins TRBV5-4 to TRBJ2-7; 9 bases align to TRBD2. CDR1 and CDR2 from the germline V gene are SGHNT and YYREEE (reference sequence). V dropped 10 bases and J dropped 6; count of bases not matched to a gene: 11. This CDR3 spans 13 amino acids. The CDR3 here is CASRWSSGSEQYF. The CDR3 nucleotides are TGTGCCTCCAGATGGAGTAGCGGGAGCGAGCAGTACTTC.

The chain joins TRBV10-3 to TRBJ2-5; 7 positions agree with TRBD2. This CDR3 is built from 17 residues. Trimming cost V 3 bases and J 2 bases; bases outside gene matches: 12. Germline V gene data show CDR1 as ENHRY and CDR2 as SYGVKD. CDR3 loop: CAISEVRAGVNQETQYF. The CDR3 DNA sequence: TGTGCCATCAGTGAAGTACGGGCGGGAGTGAATCAAGAGACCCAGTACTTC.

The rearrangement links TRBV19 to TRBJ2-7; D is possibly TRBD1 (5 bases). Germline loops: CDR1 LNHDA, CDR2 SQIVND (reference sequence). The CDR3 extends over 15 amino acids. The V end lost 3 bases, the J end lost 6 bases, and 18 bases lay between the germline ends. The CDR3 region has the DNA TGTGCCAGTAGTATGGCTGGGGCCGGTTATGGCGAGCAGTACTTC. Translation: CASSMAGAGYGEQYF.

V and J are TRBV27 and TRBJ2-7; 8 nucleotides line up with TRBD1. From germline, CDR1 is MNHEY and CDR2 SMNVEV (reference sequence). V dropped 5 bases and J dropped 6; count of bases not matched to a gene: 6. This CDR3 has 13 amino acids. This chain's CDR3 is CASSQTGVGEQYF. CDR3 bases: TGTGCCAGCAGTCAGACAGGGGTGGGCGAGCAGTACTTC.

This chain joins TRBV2 and TRBJ2-7; 10 nucleotides agree with TRBD2. The CDR3 is 14 amino acids. Trimming took 6 bases from V and 6 from J; bases not matched to a gene: 8. From germline, CDR1 is SNHLY and CDR2 FYNNEI. The CDR3 coding sequence is TGTGCCAGCAGCCCGGGACTAGCGTCCCTCGAGCAGTACTTC. It encodes CASSPGLASLEQYF.